The sequence of this T cell receptor (beta chain) was determined in a study of OX40 agonist ivuxolimab in advanced cancers. This clone was seen only once. With autoimmune disease history or systemic immunosuppression, patients were excluded. Using immunoSEQ multiplex PCR, the repertoire was profiled, and TCRdb retains in-frame clones only, with some absent. Found here are 75,000 to 90,000 clones, around nine tenths of them singletons; the top ten hold 0.55% to 0.65%. V shed 5 bases and J shed 1 base, with 11 bases lying between them. CDR1 and CDR2 (germline): SGHNT, YENEEA. The length of the CDR3 is 14 residues.

The source was CD4+ or CD8+ T cells sorted from blood, collected in a trial of the OX40 agonist ivuxolimab. This sequence was found in an adult with an advanced solid tumor such as melanoma, head and neck, liver or kidney cancer. V usage is TRBV11-3 and J usage is TRBJ1-1, with no clear D. The CDR3 sequence: CASSQLMGNTEAFF. DNA of the CDR3: TGTGCCAGCAGCCAACTCATGGGGAACACTGAAGCTTTCTTT.